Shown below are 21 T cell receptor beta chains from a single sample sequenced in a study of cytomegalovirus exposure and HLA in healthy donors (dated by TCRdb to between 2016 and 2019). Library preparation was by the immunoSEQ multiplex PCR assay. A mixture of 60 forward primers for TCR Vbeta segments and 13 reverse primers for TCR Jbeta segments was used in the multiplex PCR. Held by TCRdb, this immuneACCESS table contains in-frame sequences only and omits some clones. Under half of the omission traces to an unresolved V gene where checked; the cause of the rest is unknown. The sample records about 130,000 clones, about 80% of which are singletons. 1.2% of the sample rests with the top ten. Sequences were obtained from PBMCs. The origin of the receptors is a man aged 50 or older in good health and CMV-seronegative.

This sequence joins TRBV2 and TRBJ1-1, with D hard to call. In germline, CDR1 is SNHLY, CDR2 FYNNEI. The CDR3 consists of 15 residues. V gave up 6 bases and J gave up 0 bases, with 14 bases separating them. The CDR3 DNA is TGTGCCAGCAGCGCGACAATTACCATGAACACTGAAGCTTTCTTT. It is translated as CASSATITMNTEAFF. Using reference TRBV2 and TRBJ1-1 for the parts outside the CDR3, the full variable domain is EPEVTQTPSHQVTQMGQEVILRCVPISNHLYFYWYRQILGQKVEFLVSFYNNEISEKSEIFDDQFSVERPDGSNFTLKIRSTKLEDSAMYFCASSATITMNTEAFFGQGTRLTVV.

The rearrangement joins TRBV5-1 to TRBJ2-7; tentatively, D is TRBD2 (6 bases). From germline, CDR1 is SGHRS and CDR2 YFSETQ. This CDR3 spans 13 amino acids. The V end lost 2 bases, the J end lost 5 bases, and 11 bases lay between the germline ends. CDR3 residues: CASSFSGEDEQYF. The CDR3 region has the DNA TGCGCCAGCAGCTTTAGCGGAGAAGACGAGCAGTACTTC.

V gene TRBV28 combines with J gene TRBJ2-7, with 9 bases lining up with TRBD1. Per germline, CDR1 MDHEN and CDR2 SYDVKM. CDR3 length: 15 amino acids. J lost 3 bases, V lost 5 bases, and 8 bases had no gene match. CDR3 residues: CASSGTGSSGYEQYF. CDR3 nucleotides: TGTGCCAGCAGTGGGACAGGGTCCTCGGGCTACGAGCAGTACTTC. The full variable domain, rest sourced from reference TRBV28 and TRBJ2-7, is DVKVTQSSRYLVKRTGEKVFLECVQDMDHENMFWYRQDPGLGLRLIYFSYDVKMKEKGDIPEGYSVSREKKERFSLILESASTNQTSMYLCASSGTGSSGYEQYFGPGTRLTVT.

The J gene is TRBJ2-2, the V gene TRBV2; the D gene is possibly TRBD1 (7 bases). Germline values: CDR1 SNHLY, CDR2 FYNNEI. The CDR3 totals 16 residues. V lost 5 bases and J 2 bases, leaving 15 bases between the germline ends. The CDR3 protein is CASSLRGRPNTGELFF. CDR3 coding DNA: TGTGCCAGCAGTCTCAGGGGGAGGCCCAACACCGGGGAGCTGTTTTTT. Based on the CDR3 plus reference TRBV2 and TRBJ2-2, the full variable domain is EPEVTQTPSHQVTQMGQEVILRCVPISNHLYFYWYRQILGQKVEFLVSFYNNEISEKSEIFDDQFSVERPDGSNFTLKIRSTKLEDSAMYFCASSLRGRPNTGELFFGEGSRLTVL.

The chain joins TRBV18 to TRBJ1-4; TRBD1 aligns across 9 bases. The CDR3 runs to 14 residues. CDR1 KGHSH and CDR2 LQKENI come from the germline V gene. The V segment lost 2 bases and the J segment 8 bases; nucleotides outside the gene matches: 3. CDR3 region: CASSPGTGREKLFF. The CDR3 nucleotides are TGTGCCAGCTCACCAGGGACAGGGAGGGAAAAACTGTTTTTT. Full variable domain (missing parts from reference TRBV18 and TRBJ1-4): NAGVMQNPRHLVRRRGQEARLRCSPMKGHSHVYWYRQLPEEGLKFMVYLQKENIIDESGMPKERFSAEFPKEGPSILRIQQVVRGDSAAYFCASSPGTGREKLFFGSGTQLSVL.

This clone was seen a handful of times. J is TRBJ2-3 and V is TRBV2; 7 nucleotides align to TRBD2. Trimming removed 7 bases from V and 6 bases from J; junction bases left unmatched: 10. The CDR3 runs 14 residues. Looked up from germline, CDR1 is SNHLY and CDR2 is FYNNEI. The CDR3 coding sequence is TGTGCCAGCAAATCACTCGGACTAGGCGATACGCAGTATTTT. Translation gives CASKSLGLGDTQYF. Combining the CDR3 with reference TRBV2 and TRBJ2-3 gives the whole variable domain EPEVTQTPSHQVTQMGQEVILRCVPISNHLYFYWYRQILGQKVEFLVSFYNNEISEKSEIFDDQFSVERPDGSNFTLKIRSTKLEDSAMYFCASKSLGLGDTQYFGPGTRLTVL.

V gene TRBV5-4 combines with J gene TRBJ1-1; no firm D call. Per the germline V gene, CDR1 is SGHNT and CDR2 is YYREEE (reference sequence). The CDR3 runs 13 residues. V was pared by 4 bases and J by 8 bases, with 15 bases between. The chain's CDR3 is CASSIPIGEEAFF. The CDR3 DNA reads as TGTGCCAGCAGCATACCAATCGGGGAGGAAGCTTTCTTT.

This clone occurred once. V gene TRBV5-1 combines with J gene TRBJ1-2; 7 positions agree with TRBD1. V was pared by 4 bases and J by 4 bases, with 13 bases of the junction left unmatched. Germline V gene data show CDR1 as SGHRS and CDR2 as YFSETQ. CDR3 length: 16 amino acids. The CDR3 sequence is CASSLRQGRATYGYTF. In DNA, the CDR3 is TGCGCCAGCAGCCTGCGACAGGGACGCGCAACCTATGGCTACACCTTC. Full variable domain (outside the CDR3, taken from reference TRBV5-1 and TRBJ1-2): KAGVTQTPRYLIKTRGQQVTLSCSPISGHRSVSWYQQTPGQGLQFLFEYFSETQRNKGNFPGRFSGRQFSNSRSEMNVSTLELGDSALYLCASSLRQGRATYGYTFGSGTRLTVV.

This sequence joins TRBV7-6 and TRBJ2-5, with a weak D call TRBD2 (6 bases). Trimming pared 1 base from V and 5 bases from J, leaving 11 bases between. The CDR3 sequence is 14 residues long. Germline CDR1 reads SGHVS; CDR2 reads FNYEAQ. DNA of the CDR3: TGTGCCAGCAGCTTAGGACTAGTTGGGGAGACCCAGTACTTC. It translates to CASSLGLVGETQYF.

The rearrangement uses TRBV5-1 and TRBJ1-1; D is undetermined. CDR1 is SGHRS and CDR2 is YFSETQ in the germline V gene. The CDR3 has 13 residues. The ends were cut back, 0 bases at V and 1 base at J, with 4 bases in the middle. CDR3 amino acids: CASSLDWNTEAFF. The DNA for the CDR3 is TGCGCCAGCAGCTTGGACTGGAACACTGAAGCTTTCTTT.

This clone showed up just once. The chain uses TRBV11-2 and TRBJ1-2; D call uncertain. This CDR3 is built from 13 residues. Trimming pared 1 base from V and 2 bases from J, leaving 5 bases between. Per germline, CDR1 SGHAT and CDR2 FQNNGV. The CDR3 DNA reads TGTGCCAGCAGCTTAGGCAGGAACTATGGCTACACCTTC. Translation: CASSLGRNYGYTF.

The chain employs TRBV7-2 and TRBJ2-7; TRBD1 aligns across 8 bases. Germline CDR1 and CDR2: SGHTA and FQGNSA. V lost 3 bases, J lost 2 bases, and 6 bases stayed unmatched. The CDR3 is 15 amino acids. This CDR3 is CASSLSAGGPYEQYF. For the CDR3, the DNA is TGTGCCAGCAGCTTGTCGGCAGGGGGCCCCTACGAGCAGTACTTC.

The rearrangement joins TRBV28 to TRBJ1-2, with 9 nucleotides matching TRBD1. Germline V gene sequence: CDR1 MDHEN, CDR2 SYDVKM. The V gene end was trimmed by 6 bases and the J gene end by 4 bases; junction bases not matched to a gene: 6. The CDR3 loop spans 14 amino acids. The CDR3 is CASRPTGGSYGYTF. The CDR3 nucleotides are TGTGCCAGCAGACCAACAGGGGGCAGCTATGGCTACACCTTC.

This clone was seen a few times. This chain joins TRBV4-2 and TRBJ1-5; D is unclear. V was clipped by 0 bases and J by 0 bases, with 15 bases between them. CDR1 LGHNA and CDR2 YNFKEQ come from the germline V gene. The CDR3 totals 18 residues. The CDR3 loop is CASSQDLHLAPSNQPQHF. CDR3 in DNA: TGTGCCAGCAGCCAAGACCTCCATTTAGCACCTAGCAATCAGCCCCAGCATTTT.

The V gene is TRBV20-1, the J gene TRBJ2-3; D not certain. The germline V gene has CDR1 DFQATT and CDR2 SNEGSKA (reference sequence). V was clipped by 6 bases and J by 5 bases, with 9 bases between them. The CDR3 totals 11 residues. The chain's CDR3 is CSARSRDTQYF. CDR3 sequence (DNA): TGCAGTGCACGATCTAGAGATACGCAGTATTTT.

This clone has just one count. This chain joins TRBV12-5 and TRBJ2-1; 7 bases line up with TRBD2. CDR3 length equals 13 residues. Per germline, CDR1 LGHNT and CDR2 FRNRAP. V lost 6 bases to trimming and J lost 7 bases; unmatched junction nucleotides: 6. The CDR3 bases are TGTGCTAGTGGGTGGGGAGGGAAGAATGAGCAGTTCTTC. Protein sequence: CASGWGGKNEQFF.

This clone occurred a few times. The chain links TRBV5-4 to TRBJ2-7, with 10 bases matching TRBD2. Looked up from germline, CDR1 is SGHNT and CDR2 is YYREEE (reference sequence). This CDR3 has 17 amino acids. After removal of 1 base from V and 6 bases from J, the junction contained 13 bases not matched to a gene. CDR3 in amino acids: CASSLPSGRTTRGEQYF. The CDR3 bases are TGTGCCAGCAGCTTGCCTAGCGGGAGAACCACGCGGGGCGAGCAGTACTTC.

In DNA form, the CDR3 reads TGCGCCAGCCAGAAAAGACCGACAGGCAGGAACACTGAAGCTTTCTTT. As protein: CASQKRPTGRNTEAFF. The rearrangement joins TRBV5-1 to TRBJ1-1, with a tentative D call TRBD1 (6 bases). CDR3 size: 16 residues. CDR1 SGHRS and CDR2 YFSETQ come from the germline V gene. V lost 7 bases and J lost 1, with 20 bases in between.

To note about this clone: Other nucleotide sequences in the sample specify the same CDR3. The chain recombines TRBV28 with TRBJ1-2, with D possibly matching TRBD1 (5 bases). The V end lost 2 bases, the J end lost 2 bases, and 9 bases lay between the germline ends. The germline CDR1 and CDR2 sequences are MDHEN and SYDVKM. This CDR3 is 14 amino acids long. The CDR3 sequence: CASSLGPGNYGYTF. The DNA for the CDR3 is TGTGCCAGCAGTTTAGGGCCAGGGAACTATGGCTACACCTTC.

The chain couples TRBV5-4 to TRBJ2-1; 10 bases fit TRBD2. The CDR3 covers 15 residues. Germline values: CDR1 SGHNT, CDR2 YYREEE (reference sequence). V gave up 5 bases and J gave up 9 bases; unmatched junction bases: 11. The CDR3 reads CASRTLAGGPGEQFF. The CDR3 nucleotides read TGTGCCAGCAGAACATTAGCGGGAGGACCTGGTGAGCAGTTCTTC.

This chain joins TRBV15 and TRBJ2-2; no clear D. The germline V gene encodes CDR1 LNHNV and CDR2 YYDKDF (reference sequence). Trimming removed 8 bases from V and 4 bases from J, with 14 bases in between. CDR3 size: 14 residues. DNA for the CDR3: TGTGCCACCTTGTCGTCCGGCGGCACCGGGGAGCTGTTTTTT. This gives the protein CATLSSGGTGELFF.